The present T cell receptor (beta chain) was sequenced within a study of blood T cell repertoires in COVID-19. Across the study: There were acute and convalescent COVID-19 samples, and they came from the United States, Italy and Spain. Sources were T cells, B-cell-depleted T cells, or PBMCs; the material itself was cDNA or gDNA.

Self-reported history from a screening survey and questionnaire set each donor's cohort. Exposed participants came across a COVID-19 case within 2 weeks before study entry. Sequenced by immunoSEQ multiplex PCR; TCRdb stores in-frame clones only, minus some. Found here are 360,000 or so clones, roughly 90% of them singletons; the top ten hold around 0.92%. Unmatched junction bases numbered 3, after V lost 2 bases and J lost 1 base. Germline loops: CDR1 SGHVS, CDR2 FNYEAQ. The CDR3 length is 15 residues. The gene calls are TRBV7-6 and TRBJ2-7, with 9 bases matching TRBD2. The receptor was derived from a woman in her 30s who had been exposed to COVID-19. Sequencing used PBMCs or T cells enriched from blood (not recorded which). DNA of the CDR3: TGTGCCAGCAGCTTACCTAGCGGGAAATCCTACGAGCAGTACTTC. Its translation: CASSLPSGKSYEQYF.